The clone carrying this T cell receptor beta chain came up a few times. Its antigen is unknown. This record comes from a study of identical twins. Broader study findings: Within monozygotic twins, out-of-frame TCR alpha sharing was underestimated by the models.

Germline V gene data show CDR1 as DFQATT and CDR2 as SNEGSKA (reference sequence). V dropped 1 base and J dropped 4 bases, with 19 bases sitting between them. This CDR3 has 17 residues. MiXCR was run by TCRdb on the 5' RACE reads, yielding one entry per CDR3 protein. The sample consists of under 900,000 distinct CDR3 sequences, 18% of them appearing once. These sequences were also reported in another study, on T cells expressing NK-cell markers. Per that paper: Several of the experiments relied on an anti-gamma-delta TCR antibody so that only alpha-beta TCR T cells were sorted.

The TCR sequence derives from a woman under 30 in good health. Material: PBMCs. The gene calls are TRBV20-1 and TRBJ1-4; D may be TRBD1 (5 bases). This chain's CDR3 is CSARGKGPGTNNEKLFF. The DNA of the CDR3 is TGCAGTGCTAGAGGGAAGGGGCCCGGGACCAATAATGAAAAACTGTTTTTT.